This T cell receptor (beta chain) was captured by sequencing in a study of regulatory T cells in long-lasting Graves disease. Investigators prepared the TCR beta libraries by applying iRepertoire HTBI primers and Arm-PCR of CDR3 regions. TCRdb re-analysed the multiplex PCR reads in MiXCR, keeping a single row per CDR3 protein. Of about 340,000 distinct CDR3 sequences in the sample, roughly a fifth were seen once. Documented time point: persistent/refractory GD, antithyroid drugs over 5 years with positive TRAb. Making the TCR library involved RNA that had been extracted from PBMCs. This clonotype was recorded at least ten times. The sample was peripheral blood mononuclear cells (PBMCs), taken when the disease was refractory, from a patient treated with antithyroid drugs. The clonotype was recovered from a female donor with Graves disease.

The CDR3 DNA reads as TGTGCCAGCTCACCCAATATGAACACTGAAGCTTTCTTT. This codes for CASSPNMNTEAFF. The J gene is TRBJ1-1, the V gene TRBV18; D call uncertain. Trimming cost V 3 bases and J 0 bases, with 5 bases left between them. This CDR3 is built from 13 residues. Germline loops: CDR1 KGHSH, CDR2 LQKENI.